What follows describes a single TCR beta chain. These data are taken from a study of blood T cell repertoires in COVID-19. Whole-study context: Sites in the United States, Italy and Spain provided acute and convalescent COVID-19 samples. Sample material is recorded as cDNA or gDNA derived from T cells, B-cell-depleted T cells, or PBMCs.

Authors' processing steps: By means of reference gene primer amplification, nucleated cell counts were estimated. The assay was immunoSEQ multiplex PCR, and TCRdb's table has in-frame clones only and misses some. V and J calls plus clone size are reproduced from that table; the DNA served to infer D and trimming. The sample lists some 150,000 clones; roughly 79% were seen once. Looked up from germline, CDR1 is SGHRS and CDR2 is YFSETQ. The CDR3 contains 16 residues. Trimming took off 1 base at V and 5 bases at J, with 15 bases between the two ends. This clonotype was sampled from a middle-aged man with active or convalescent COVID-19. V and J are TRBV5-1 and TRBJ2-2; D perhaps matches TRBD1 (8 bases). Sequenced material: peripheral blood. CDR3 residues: CASSLQQGGKTGELFF. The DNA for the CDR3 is TGCGCCAGCAGCTTGCAACAGGGGGGGAAAACCGGGGAGCTGTTTTTT.